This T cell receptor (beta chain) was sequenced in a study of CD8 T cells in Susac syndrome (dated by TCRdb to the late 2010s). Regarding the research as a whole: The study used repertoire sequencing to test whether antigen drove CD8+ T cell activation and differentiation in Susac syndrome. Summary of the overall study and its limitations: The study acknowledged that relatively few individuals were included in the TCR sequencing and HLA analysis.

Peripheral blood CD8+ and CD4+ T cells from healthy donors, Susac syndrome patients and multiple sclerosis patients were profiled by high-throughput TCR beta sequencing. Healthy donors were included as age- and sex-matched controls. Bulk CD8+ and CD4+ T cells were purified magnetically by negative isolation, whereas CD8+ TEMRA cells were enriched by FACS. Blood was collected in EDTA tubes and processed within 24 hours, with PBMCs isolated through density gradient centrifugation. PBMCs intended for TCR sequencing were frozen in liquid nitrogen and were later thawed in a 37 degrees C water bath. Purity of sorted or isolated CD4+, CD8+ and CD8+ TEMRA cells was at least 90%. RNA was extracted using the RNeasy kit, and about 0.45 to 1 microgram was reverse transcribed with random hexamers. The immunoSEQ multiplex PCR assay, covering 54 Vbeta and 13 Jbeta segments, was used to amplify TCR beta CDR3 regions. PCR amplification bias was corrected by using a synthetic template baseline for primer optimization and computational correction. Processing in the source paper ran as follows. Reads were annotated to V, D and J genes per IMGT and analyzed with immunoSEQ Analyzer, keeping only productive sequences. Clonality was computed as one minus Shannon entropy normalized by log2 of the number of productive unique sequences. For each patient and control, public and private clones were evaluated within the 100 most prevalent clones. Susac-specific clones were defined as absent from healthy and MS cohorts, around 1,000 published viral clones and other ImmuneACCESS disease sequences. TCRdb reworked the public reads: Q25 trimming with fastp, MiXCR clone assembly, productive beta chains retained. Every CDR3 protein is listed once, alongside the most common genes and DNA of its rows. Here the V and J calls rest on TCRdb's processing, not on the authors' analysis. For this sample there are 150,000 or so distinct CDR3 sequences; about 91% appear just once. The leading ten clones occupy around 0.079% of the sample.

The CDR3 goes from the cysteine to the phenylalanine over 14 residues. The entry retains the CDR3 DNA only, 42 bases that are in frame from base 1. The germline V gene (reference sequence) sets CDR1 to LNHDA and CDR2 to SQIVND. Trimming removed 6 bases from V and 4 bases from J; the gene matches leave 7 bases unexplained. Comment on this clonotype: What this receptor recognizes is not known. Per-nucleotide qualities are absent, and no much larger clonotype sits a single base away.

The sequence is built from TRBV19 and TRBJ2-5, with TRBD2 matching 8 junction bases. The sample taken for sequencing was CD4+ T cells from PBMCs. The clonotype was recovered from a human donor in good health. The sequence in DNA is TGTGCCAGTAGCAGCGGGGGAGGATTAGAGACCCAGTACTTC. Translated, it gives CASSSGGGLETQYF.